The 23 T cell receptor beta chains below all came from one sample that was sequenced in a study of cytomegalovirus exposure and HLA in healthy donors. Sequencing used immunoSEQ multiplex PCR; TCRdb keeps in-frame clones, though not all of them. The repertoire has about 120,000 clones, approximately 87% of them found once; the top ten carry about 2.2%. The specimen was PBMCs. Every receptor here comes from a woman in her 30s in good health and CMV-seronegative.

The CDR3 here is CASSPVEGARSNQPQHF. As DNA, the CDR3 is TGTGCCAGCAGCCCTGTTGAAGGGGCTCGGAGCAATCAGCCCCAGCATTTT. The chain uses TRBV7-8 and TRBJ1-5; tentatively, D is TRBD1 (5 bases). The CDR3 sequence is 17 residues long. V gave up 5 bases and J gave up 1 base, with 18 bases separating them. Germline loops: CDR1 SGHVS, CDR2 FQNEAQ.

The V call is TRBV10-2, the J call TRBJ2-7; 9 nucleotides line up with TRBD2. V lost 3 bases to trimming and J lost 4 bases; unmatched junction nucleotides: 13. This CDR3 is built from 17 residues. Per germline, CDR1 WSHSY and CDR2 SAAADI. The CDR3 loop is CASSEVGGGARGYEQYF. The CDR3 coding sequence is TGCGCCAGCAGTGAAGTGGGCGGGGGGGCCCGTGGATACGAGCAGTACTTC.

The genes are TRBV30 and TRBJ2-1; D may be TRBD1 (6 bases). The CDR3 has 12 amino acids. Trimming pared 3 bases from V and 6 bases from J, leaving 9 bases between. Per the germline V gene, CDR1 is GTSNPN and CDR2 is SVGIG (reference sequence). As DNA, the CDR3 is TGTGCCTGGAGCCGGGACACCAATGAGCAGTTCTTC. This gives the protein CAWSRDTNEQFF.

The CDR3 sequence is CASRRFGTEAFF. The CDR3 coding sequence is TGTGCCAGTAGGCGTTTCGGGACTGAAGCTTTCTTT. The gene calls are TRBV19 and TRBJ1-1; no firm D call. V gave up 6 bases and J gave up 5 bases, with 10 bases separating them. Germline V gives CDR1 LNHDA, CDR2 SQIVND (reference sequence). The CDR3 is 12 residues long.

The CDR3 loop reads CASSQGQGTNEKLFF. CDR3 bases: TGCGCCAGCAGCCAAGGACAGGGAACTAATGAAAAACTGTTTTTT. J is TRBJ1-4 and V is TRBV5-1; TRBD1 aligns across 8 bases. J was trimmed by 1 base and V by 4 bases; bases with no gene match: 3. CDR1 is SGHRS, CDR2 YFSETQ, per germline. CDR3 length: 15 residues. Variable domain in full (rest from reference TRBV5-1 and TRBJ1-4): KAGVTQTPRYLIKTRGQQVTLSCSPISGHRSVSWYQQTPGQGLQFLFEYFSETQRNKGNFPGRFSGRQFSNSRSEMNVSTLELGDSALYLCASSQGQGTNEKLFFGSGTQLSVL.

The V and J genes are TRBV2 and TRBJ2-7; D gene unclear. Trimming took off 7 bases at V and 1 base at J, with 8 bases between the two ends. CDR1 and CDR2 (germline): SNHLY, FYNNEI. The CDR3 contains 12 residues. The CDR3 nucleotides are TGTGCCAGCACAGAACGATCCTACGAGCAGTACTTC. It yields the protein CASTERSYEQYF.

This rearrangement joins TRBV4-2 to TRBJ2-7, with a possible D match to TRBD2 (6 bases). Germline V CDR1 and CDR2: LGHNA, YNFKEQ. CDR3 length: 15 residues. Trimming shortened V by 4 bases and J by 0 bases, and 13 bases separated the two germline ends. The CDR3 loop reads CASSPGTLSSYEQYF. CDR3 DNA sequence: TGTGCCAGCAGCCCTGGGACTTTGAGCTCCTACGAGCAGTACTTC.

V and J are TRBV7-6 and TRBJ2-2, with 16 bases identical to TRBD2. The CDR3 extends over 19 amino acids. Germline CDR1 and CDR2: SGHVS and FNYEAQ. Trimming took 7 bases from V and 4 from J; bases not matched to a gene: 12. The CDR3: CASILPGTSGGEVTGELFF. The DNA of the CDR3 is TGTGCCAGCATATTACCCGGGACTAGCGGGGGGGAAGTCACCGGGGAGCTGTTTTTT.

The chain combines TRBV5-4 with TRBJ2-1, with 8 bases fitting TRBD2. The CDR3 is 12 amino acids. Germline CDR1 and CDR2: SGHNT and YYREEE (reference sequence). V shed 2 bases, J shed 8 bases, and the junction held 0 bases outside the gene matches. The CDR3 DNA reads TGTGCCAGCAGCTTCGGGGGGGATGAGCAGTTCTTC. The encoded protein is CASSFGGDEQFF. Together with reference TRBV5-4 and TRBJ2-1, the CDR3 gives the full variable domain: ETGVTQSPTHLIKTRGQQVTLRCSSQSGHNTVSWYQQALGQGPQFIFQYYREEENGRGNFPPRFSGLQFPNYSSELNVNALELDDSALYLCASSFGGDEQFFGPGTRLTVL.

A remark on this clone: Other DNA sequences from this sample encode an identical CDR3 as well. The chain has TRBV5-1 and TRBJ2-1, with 15 nucleotides matching TRBD2. From germline, CDR1 is SGHRS and CDR2 YFSETQ. The CDR3 covers 18 residues. Germline trimming cut 3 bases from V and 1 base from J; bases unmatched to any gene: 5. In DNA form, the CDR3 reads TGCGCCAGCAGCTCGGGACTAGCGGGGGGCCGTTCCTACAATGAGCAGTTCTTC. Its protein is CASSSGLAGGRSYNEQFF.

This chain uses TRBV5-4 with TRBJ2-7; 7 positions agree with TRBD1. Germline trimming cut 4 bases from V and 5 bases from J; bases unmatched to any gene: 15. The CDR3 extends over 16 amino acids. Germline V gives CDR1 SGHNT, CDR2 YYREEE (reference sequence). This chain's CDR3 is CASSRRVSGTADEQYF. The DNA of the CDR3 is TGTGCCAGCAGCAGACGCGTGTCCGGGACAGCAGACGAGCAGTACTTC.

This rearrangement joins TRBV7-2 to TRBJ2-7; TRBD1 matches at 7 bases. Per the germline V gene, CDR1 is SGHTA and CDR2 is FQGNSA. V lost 6 bases and J lost 0; bases outside the gene matches: 8. This CDR3 region has 15 residues. CDR3 bases: TGTGCCAGCAGGCCCAGGGGGTATAACTCCTACGAGCAGTACTTC. It encodes CASRPRGYNSYEQYF.

The chain joins TRBV30 to TRBJ1-1; a weak D match, TRBD1 (6 bases). The V and J ends lost 7 bases and 11 bases respectively, with 26 bases between them. CDR1 GTSNPN and CDR2 SVGIG come from the germline V gene (reference sequence). The CDR3 runs to 14 residues. In DNA, the CDR3 is TGTGCCTTGCTCATCCGAAGGGGGGGCGTTCAGGCTTTCTTT. This gives the protein CALLIRRGGVQAFF.

This chain connects TRBV4-1 to TRBJ1-3; D ambiguous. The germline V gene has CDR1 MGHRA and CDR2 YSYEKL. The V and J ends lost 0 bases and 5 bases respectively, with 8 bases between them. CDR3 length: 14 amino acids. The CDR3 nucleotides are TGCGCCAGCAGCCAAGAAACGCTACGAAACACCATATATTTT. It is translated as CASSQETLRNTIYF.

The rearrangement joins TRBV19 to TRBJ1-1; TRBD1 agrees at 8 bases. The CDR3 covers 14 residues. J lost 7 bases, V lost 5 bases, and 9 bases had no gene match. CDR1 is LNHDA and CDR2 is SQIVND in the germline V gene (reference sequence). The CDR3 sequence is CASSLRETGGEAFF. CDR3 DNA: TGTGCCAGTAGTCTCCGAGAAACAGGGGGTGAAGCTTTCTTT.

This chain connects TRBV10-3 to TRBJ1-1; D is unclear. This CDR3 spans 11 amino acids. The germline V gene has CDR1 ENHRY and CDR2 SYGVKD. The V end lost 4 bases, the J end lost 3 bases, and 3 bases lay between the germline ends. The CDR3 spells CAISAYTEAFF. The CDR3 nucleotides are TGTGCCATCAGTGCTTACACTGAAGCTTTCTTT.

The chain is built from TRBV7-2 and TRBJ1-5; tentative D call: TRBD1 (6 bases). Per germline, CDR1 SGHTA and CDR2 FQGNSA. V was pared by 2 bases and J by 2 bases, with 13 bases between. CDR3 length: 16 residues. DNA for the CDR3: TGTGCCAGCAGCTTACACCAGGGGTTGGGCAATCAGCCCCAGCATTTT. Its protein is CASSLHQGLGNQPQHF.

The rearrangement links TRBV6-1 to TRBJ1-4, with 9 positions matching TRBD1. The CDR3 consists of 14 residues. Germline V gene lookup returns CDR1 MNHNS and CDR2 SASEGT. J was trimmed by 3 bases and V by 6 bases; bases with no gene match: 2. The CDR3 region is CASRGTGSNEKLFF. For the CDR3, the DNA is TGTGCCAGCAGGGGGACAGGGTCTAATGAAAAACTGTTTTTT.

This clone occurred a few times. V gene TRBV18 combines with J gene TRBJ1-1; D is undetermined. CDR1 and CDR2 (germline): KGHSH, LQKENI. The CDR3 length is 14 residues. V was cut by 5 bases and J by 1 base, with 11 bases left in between. As DNA, the CDR3 is TGTGCCAGCTCATCGGGAAAGACGAACACTGAAGCTTTCTTT. Its protein product is CASSSGKTNTEAFF.

This clone was seen a single time. The chain employs TRBV7-8 and TRBJ1-4; the D is unclear. This CDR3 is 15 amino acids long. V shed 0 bases and J shed 0 bases, with 5 bases lying between them. The germline CDR1 and CDR2 sequences are SGHVS and FQNEAQ. The CDR3 coding sequence is TGTGCCAGCAGCTTAGCGGCCTCAACTAATGAAAAACTGTTTTTT. Protein product: CASSLAASTNEKLFF.

The chain is built from TRBV6-4 and TRBJ1-5, with D tentatively TRBD1 (5 bases). Trimming left V 6 bases short and J 8 bases short, with 29 bases between. CDR1 MRHNA and CDR2 SNTAGT come from the germline V gene. The CDR3 runs to 18 residues. The CDR3 bases are TGTGCCAGCAGCAGGCACGACCCCGAGGGGCGGGGGACGGAGCCCCAGCATTTT. Amino acids: CASSRHDPEGRGTEPQHF.

V is TRBV7-9 and J is TRBJ1-1; the D is unclear. Germline CDR1 is SEHNR and CDR2 is FQNEAQ (reference sequence). V lost 1 base, J lost 5 bases, and 5 bases lay in between. CDR3 length: 12 amino acids. The CDR3 DNA follows: TGTGCCAGCAGCTTAGGACTGACTGAAGCTTTCTTT. It codes for CASSLGLTEAFF.

The V gene is TRBV2, the J gene TRBJ1-2, with a tentative D call TRBD1 (5 bases). Trimming took 6 bases from V and 2 from J, leaving 25 bases between them. The CDR3 contains 18 residues. Germline V gene lookup returns CDR1 SNHLY and CDR2 FYNNEI. The CDR3 is CASSSLSLAQGPNYGYTF. CDR3 coding DNA: TGTGCCAGCAGCTCTCTCTCGCTGGCCCAGGGTCCGAACTATGGCTACACCTTC.